Sequencing of this T cell receptor beta chain was carried out in a study of blood T cell repertoires in COVID-19. Study at large: Material from acute and convalescent COVID-19 was sourced from the United States, Italy and Spain.

The table lists this clone with a few counts. V was shortened by 2 bases and J by 0 bases, with 8 bases between the two germline ends. CDR1 is MDHEN and CDR2 is SYDVKM in the germline V gene. This CDR3 contains 16 residues. In the authors' workflow: Nucleated cell counts were estimated from reference gene primer amplification. Generated by immunoSEQ multiplex PCR, the TCRdb table keeps only in-frame clones and is missing some. V and J calls and clone size are given by that table; D and trimming were obtained from the DNA. The repertoire holds some 190,000 clones, with 80% as singletons. The receptor was derived from a man aged 55 to 70 who had been exposed to COVID-19. The sample taken for sequencing was PBMCs or T cells enriched from blood (not recorded which). J is TRBJ2-6 and V is TRBV28; D might be TRBD2 (6 bases). The CDR3 loop reads CASSLGGYSGANVLTF. DNA for the CDR3: TGTGCCAGCAGTTTAGGAGGGTACTCTGGGGCCAACGTCCTGACTTTC.